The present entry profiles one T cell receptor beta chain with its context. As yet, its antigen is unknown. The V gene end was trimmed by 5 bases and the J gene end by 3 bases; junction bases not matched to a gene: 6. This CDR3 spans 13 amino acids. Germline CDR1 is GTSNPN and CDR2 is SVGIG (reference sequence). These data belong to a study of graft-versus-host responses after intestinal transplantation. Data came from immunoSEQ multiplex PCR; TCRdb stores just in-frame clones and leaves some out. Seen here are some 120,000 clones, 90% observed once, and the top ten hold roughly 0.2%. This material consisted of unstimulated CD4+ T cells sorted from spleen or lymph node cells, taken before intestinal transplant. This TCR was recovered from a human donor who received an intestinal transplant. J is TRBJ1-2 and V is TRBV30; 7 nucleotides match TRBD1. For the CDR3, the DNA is TGTGCCTGGGGGACAGTCCTACACTATGGCTACACCTTC. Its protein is CAWGTVLHYGYTF.